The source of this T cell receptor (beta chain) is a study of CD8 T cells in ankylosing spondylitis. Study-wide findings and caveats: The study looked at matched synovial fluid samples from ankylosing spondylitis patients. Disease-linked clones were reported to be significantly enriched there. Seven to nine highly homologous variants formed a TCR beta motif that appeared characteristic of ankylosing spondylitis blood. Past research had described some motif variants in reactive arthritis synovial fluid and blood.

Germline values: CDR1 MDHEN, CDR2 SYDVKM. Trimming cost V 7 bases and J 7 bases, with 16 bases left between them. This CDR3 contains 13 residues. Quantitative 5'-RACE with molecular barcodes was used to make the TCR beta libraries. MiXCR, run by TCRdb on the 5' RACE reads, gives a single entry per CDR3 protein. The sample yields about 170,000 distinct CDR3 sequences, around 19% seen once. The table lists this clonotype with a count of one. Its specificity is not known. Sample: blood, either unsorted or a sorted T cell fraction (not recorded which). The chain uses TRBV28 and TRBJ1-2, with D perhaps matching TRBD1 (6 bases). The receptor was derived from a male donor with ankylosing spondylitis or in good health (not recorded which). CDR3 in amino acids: CASMRTEGRGYTF. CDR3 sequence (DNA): TGTGCCAGCATGAGGACAGAAGGACGTGGCTACACCTTC.